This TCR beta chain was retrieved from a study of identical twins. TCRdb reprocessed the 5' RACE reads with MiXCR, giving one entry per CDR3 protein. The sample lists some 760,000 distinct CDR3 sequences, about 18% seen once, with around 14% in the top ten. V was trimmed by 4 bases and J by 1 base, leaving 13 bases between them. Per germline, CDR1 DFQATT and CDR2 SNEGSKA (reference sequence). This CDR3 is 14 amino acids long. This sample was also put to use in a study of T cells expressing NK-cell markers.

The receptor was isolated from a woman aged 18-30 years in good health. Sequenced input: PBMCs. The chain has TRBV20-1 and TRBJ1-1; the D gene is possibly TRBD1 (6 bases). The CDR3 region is CSAIRGAKNTEAFF. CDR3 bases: TGCAGTGCTATACGGGGGGCAAAGAACACTGAAGCTTTCTTT.